These 14 T cell receptor beta chains share one sample of origin, sequenced in a study of radiotherapy plus CTLA-4 blockade in lung cancer. Method: immunoSEQ multiplex PCR; TCRdb's copy keeps in-frame clones and lacks some. This table holds 65,000 to 90,000 clones, more than 85% found once. Sample: peripheral blood, taken from a patient treated with radiotherapy plus ipilimumab. The source of these receptors is a human donor with non-small cell lung cancer who had stable disease on radiotherapy plus ipilimumab.

This chain links TRBV7-6 with TRBJ1-1; no reliable D call. The germline gives CDR1 SGHVS, CDR2 FNYEAQ. The CDR3 is 13 residues long. Trimming removed 5 bases at V and 0 bases at J, with 7 bases between. In nucleotides, the CDR3 is TGTGCCAGCAGCCTACAAATGAACACTGAAGCTTTCTTT. Translated, it gives CASSLQMNTEAFF. The variable domain in full, with the rest retrieved from reference TRBV7-6 and TRBJ1-1, is GAGVSQSPRYKVTKRGQDVALRCDPISGHVSLYWYRQALGQGPEFLTYFNYEAQQDKSGLPNDRFSAERPEGSISTLTIQRTEQRDSAMYRCASSLQMNTEAFFGQGTRLTVV.

This rearrangement joins TRBV19 to TRBJ2-7; TRBD2 matches at 10 bases. CDR3 length equals 14 residues. V shed 4 bases, J shed 6 bases, and the junction held 6 bases outside the gene matches. Looked up from germline, CDR1 is LNHDA and CDR2 is SQIVND (reference sequence). CDR3 sequence reads: CASSTSSGSPEQYF. CDR3 in DNA: TGTGCCAGTAGTACATCTAGCGGGAGCCCCGAGCAGTACTTC.

The chain uses TRBV7-8 and TRBJ2-7; D unresolved. This CDR3 is built from 12 residues. V lost 1 base and J lost 3, with 4 bases in between. In germline, CDR1 is SGHVS, CDR2 FQNEAQ. CDR3 nucleotide sequence: TGTGCCAGCAGCTTAGACTTCTACGAGCAGTACTTC. Translating it yields CASSLDFYEQYF.

CDR3 region: CASSPGTGGKIEQYF. CDR3 DNA: TGTGCCAGCAGCCCCGGGACAGGGGGCAAGATCGAGCAGTACTTC. The chain links TRBV7-9 to TRBJ2-7; the match to TRBD1 covers 12 bases. The V and J ends lost 5 bases and 6 bases, in that order; junction bases with no gene match: 8. Germline-derived CDR1 and CDR2 are SEHNR and FQNEAQ (reference sequence). The CDR3 extends over 15 amino acids.

The rearrangement joins TRBV18 to TRBJ1-1; D is ambiguous. This CDR3 contains 14 residues. Germline V gives CDR1 KGHSH, CDR2 LQKENI. The germline V and J ends were trimmed by 1 base and 1 base, with 7 bases remaining between them. Here the CDR3 reads CASSPQNSNTEAFF. The CDR3, as DNA: TGTGCCAGCTCACCACAGAACTCGAACACTGAAGCTTTCTTT.

The V and J genes are TRBV4-2 and TRBJ2-7, with D maybe TRBD2 (7 bases). The CDR3 has 14 residues. Germline V lookup: CDR1 LGHNA, CDR2 YNFKEQ. V dropped 3 bases and J dropped 4 bases, with 13 bases sitting between them. The CDR3 bases are TGTGCCAGCAGCCAGAGAGGGGGAGGGTACGAGCAGTACTTC. It encodes CASSQRGGGYEQYF.

This chain joins TRBV7-9 and TRBJ2-1; D might be TRBD1 (5 bases). This CDR3 is 15 amino acids long. Germline V gene data show CDR1 as SEHNR and CDR2 as FQNEAQ (reference sequence). Trimming took off 3 bases at V and 0 bases at J, with 9 bases between the two ends. CDR3 in amino acids: CASSFTGSSYNEQFF. CDR3 nucleotide sequence: TGTGCCAGCAGCTTTACAGGTAGCTCCTACAATGAGCAGTTCTTC.

V and J are TRBV30 and TRBJ1-1; D unresolved. CDR1 is GTSNPN and CDR2 is SVGIG in the germline V gene (reference sequence). Trimming took 8 bases from V and 11 from J, leaving 21 bases between them. CDR3 length: 12 amino acids. The CDR3 DNA reads TGTGCCGGCTGGAATGGGAAGGGTGGGGCTTTCTTT. It specifies CAGWNGKGGAFF.

The rearrangement joins TRBV2 to TRBJ1-5; the match to TRBD1 covers 7 bases. V lost 7 bases and J lost 5; bases outside the gene matches: 8. The CDR3 extends over 14 amino acids. In germline, CDR1 is SNHLY, CDR2 FYNNEI. The CDR3, as DNA: TGTGCCAGCAATTCACAGGGGCCTGATCAGCCCCAGCATTTT. Translating gives CASNSQGPDQPQHF.

The V call is TRBV28, the J call TRBJ2-7, with 8 bases fitting TRBD1. The germline V gene encodes CDR1 MDHEN and CDR2 SYDVKM. The J segment lost 6 bases and the V segment lost 3 bases, leaving 10 bases of the junction unmatched. The CDR3 spans 15 residues. The CDR3 region has the DNA TGTGCCAGCAGTTTTATGGCAGGGGGCGCGGGCGAGCAGTACTTC. Its protein is CASSFMAGGAGEQYF.

This clone showed up just a few times. The V call is TRBV7-3, the J call TRBJ2-2; unclear D gene. The ends were cut back, 5 bases at V and 4 bases at J, with 11 bases in the middle. The germline V gene has CDR1 SGHTA and CDR2 FQGTGA. This CDR3 is built from 14 residues. CDR3 sequence (DNA): TGTGCCAGCAGCCGATCCGACGTCACCGGGGAGCTGTTTTTT. It codes for CASSRSDVTGELFF.

The rearrangement links TRBV7-9 to TRBJ1-2; D call uncertain. CDR1 and CDR2 from the germline V gene are SEHNR and FQNEAQ (reference sequence). CDR3 size: 14 residues. Trimming stripped 1 base from V and 8 bases from J, with 14 bases between. CDR3 bases: TGTGCCAGCAGCTTAGGCGCGGATCTCGGCGGCTACACCTTC. Residues: CASSLGADLGGYTF. The variable domain in full, with the rest retrieved from reference TRBV7-9 and TRBJ1-2, is DTGVSQNPRHKITKRGQNVTFRCDPISEHNRLYWYRQTLGQGPEFLTYFQNEAQLEKSRLLSDRFSAERPKGSFSTLEIQRTEQGDSAMYLCASSLGADLGGYTFGSGTRLTVV.

The chain links TRBV6-1 to TRBJ1-1; D remains unclear. Germline V gene sequence: CDR1 MNHNS, CDR2 SASEGT. Trimming cost V 8 bases and J 2 bases, with 15 bases left between them. There are 14 residues in the CDR3. CDR3 loop: CASFPLSVNTEAFF. DNA for the CDR3: TGTGCCAGCTTCCCCCTTTCAGTAAACACTGAAGCTTTCTTT.

This sequence joins TRBV6-1 and TRBJ1-2; D is perhaps TRBD1 (6 bases). The CDR3 sequence is 13 residues long. Germline V lookup: CDR1 MNHNS, CDR2 SASEGT. V was trimmed by 4 bases and J by 5 bases, leaving 11 bases between them. The DNA of the CDR3 is TGTGCCAGCAGTGGAGGGGGACTGTATGGCTACACCTTC. It codes for CASSGGGLYGYTF.